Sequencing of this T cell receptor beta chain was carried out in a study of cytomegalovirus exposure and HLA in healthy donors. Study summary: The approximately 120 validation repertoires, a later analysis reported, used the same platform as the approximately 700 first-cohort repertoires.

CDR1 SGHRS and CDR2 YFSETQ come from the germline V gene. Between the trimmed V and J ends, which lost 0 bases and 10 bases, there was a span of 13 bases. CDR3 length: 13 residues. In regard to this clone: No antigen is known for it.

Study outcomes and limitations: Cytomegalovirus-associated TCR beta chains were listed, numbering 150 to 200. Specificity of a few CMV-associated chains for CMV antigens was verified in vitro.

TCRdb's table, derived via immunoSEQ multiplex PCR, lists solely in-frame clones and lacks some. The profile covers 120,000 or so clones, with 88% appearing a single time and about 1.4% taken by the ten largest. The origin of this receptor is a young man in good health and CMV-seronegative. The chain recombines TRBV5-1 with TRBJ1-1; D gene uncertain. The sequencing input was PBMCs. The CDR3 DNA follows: TGCGCCAGCAGCTTGGATACCTCACCGAGAGCTTTCTTT. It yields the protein CASSLDTSPRAFF.